The clone carrying this T cell receptor (beta chain) has more than one count but fewer than ten. Its antigen is undetermined. As TCR cDNA was made by 5'RACE template switching, a universal primer site and UMIs were added. TCRdb called the 5' RACE reads again in MiXCR, with one record for every CDR3 protein. The data hold some 500,000 distinct CDR3 sequences, with roughly 12% observed a single time. The data belong to a study of T cells after yellow fever vaccination. Overall study: Preparation of fractions with low cell numbers was performed using SMART-Seq v4 Ultra Low Input.

The CDR3 covers 16 residues. The V and J ends lost 7 bases and 3 bases, in that order; junction bases with no gene match: 11. In germline, CDR1 is LGHNA, CDR2 YSLEER. Study-wide findings and caveats: A weaker secondary response peaked on day 5, the primary on day 15. Any FACS-sorted repertoire could hold abundant clonotypes that contaminate it from the bulk population.

This material consisted of PBMCs, taken on the day of the yellow fever booster vaccination. The rearrangement joins TRBV4-3 to TRBJ2-7, with 11 bases matching TRBD2. This sequence was found in a man aged 30 to 45 who received the YFV17D yellow fever vaccine. The CDR3 is CASTPGLAELRYEQYF. CDR3 sequence (DNA): TGCGCCAGCACCCCGGGACTAGCGGAGCTTCGCTACGAGCAGTACTTC.